Below, 31 T cell receptor beta chains from the same sample are listed, as sequenced in a study of early T cells in non-severe SARS-CoV-2 infection. TCRdb itself ran the 5' RACE reads through MiXCR, one entry per CDR3 protein. The sample lists about 75,000 distinct CDR3 sequences; about 11% were seen once. This specimen was whole blood, taken at baseline. Receptors were obtained from an adult who was a healthcare worker with PCR-confirmed SARS-CoV-2 infection or an uninfected control (not recorded which).

This clonotype was counted between two and nine times. The J gene is TRBJ2-7, the V gene TRBV19; TRBD1 aligns across 7 bases. Germline V lookup: CDR1 LNHDA, CDR2 SQIVND (reference sequence). CDR3 length: 16 residues. V shed 5 bases and J 4 bases; nucleotides not matched to a gene: 14. The CDR3 protein is CASSPAPPGQPYEQYF. The DNA of the CDR3 is TGTGCCAGTAGTCCAGCACCCCCGGGACAGCCATACGAGCAGTACTTC.

The chain joins TRBV29-1 to TRBJ2-3; possibly TRBD1 or TRBD2 for D (5 bases each). The CDR3 is 14 residues long. In germline, CDR1 is SQVTM, CDR2 ANQGSEA. V was cut by 7 bases and J by 6 bases, with 20 bases left in between. The chain's CDR3 is CSAPGPHARDTQYF. The CDR3 DNA reads TGCAGCGCACCGGGACCCCACGCGAGGGATACGCAGTATTTT.

Ten or more counts support this clonotype. V and J are TRBV2 and TRBJ2-2; 9 positions agree with TRBD1. This CDR3 region has 16 residues. CDR1 SNHLY and CDR2 FYNNEI come from the germline V gene. The ends lost 5 bases at V and 6 bases at J; junction bases unmatched: 10. CDR3 loop: CASSRTGGGLAGELFF. CDR3 bases: TGTGCCAGCAGTAGAACAGGGGGCGGGCTGGCCGGGGAGCTGTTTTTT.

This clonotype has just a few counts. The genes are TRBV29-1 and TRBJ1-1; D unresolved. With 3 bases removed from V and 2 bases from J, the gap between germline ends came to 13 bases. The CDR3 is 14 residues long. The germline V gene has CDR1 SQVTM and CDR2 ANQGSEA. The CDR3 loop reads CSVDRGKLNTEAFF. DNA of the CDR3: TGCAGCGTTGACAGAGGGAAATTAAACACTGAAGCTTTCTTT.

This clonotype was counted ten times or more. The rearrangement links TRBV9 to TRBJ2-1; D not certain. V lost 0 bases and J lost 5, with 6 bases in between. The CDR3 totals 13 residues. Germline V gives CDR1 SGDLS, CDR2 YYNGEE. The CDR3 loop reads CASSVDSNNEQFF. The CDR3 DNA is TGTGCCAGCAGCGTAGATTCCAACAATGAGCAGTTCTTC.

V gene TRBV29-1 combines with J gene TRBJ2-5; D gene ambiguous. This CDR3 contains 10 residues. V was cut by 5 bases and J by 3 bases, with 4 bases left in between. Germline V gene data show CDR1 as SQVTM and CDR2 as ANQGSEA. CDR3 protein: CSVWEETQYF. DNA of the CDR3: TGCAGCGTTTGGGAAGAGACCCAGTACTTC.

This clonotype was picked up many times. This rearrangement joins TRBV2 to TRBJ2-3, with 10 bases identical to TRBD1. From germline, CDR1 is SNHLY and CDR2 FYNNEI. J was trimmed by 4 bases and V by 3 bases; bases with no gene match: 7. The CDR3 totals 16 residues. CDR3 coding DNA: TGTGCCAGCAGTGATTTCGGACAGGGGGAATCAGATACGCAGTATTTT. Protein product: CASSDFGQGESDTQYF.

This clonotype came up many times. The rearrangement links TRBV6-2 or TRBV6-3 to TRBJ1-5; D unresolved. V lost 0 bases, J lost 4 bases, and 7 bases lay in between. CDR1 and CDR2 from the germline V gene are MNHEY and SVGEGT. CDR3 length equals 14 residues. CDR3 DNA sequence: TGTGCCAGCAGTTACTCTAACCTGAATCAGCCCCAGCATTTT. This encodes CASSYSNLNQPQHF.

This clonotype was seen more than once but under ten times. The genes are TRBV6-1 and TRBJ1-1; 7 bases match TRBD1. Germline-derived CDR1 and CDR2 are MNHNS and SASEGT. V dropped 6 bases and J dropped 4; count of bases not matched to a gene: 5. The CDR3 spans 13 residues. The CDR3 sequence: CASRDRAFTEAFF. The DNA for the CDR3 is TGTGCCAGCAGAGACAGGGCCTTCACTGAAGCTTTCTTT.

This clonotype was seen repeatedly, ten times or more. The gene calls are TRBV5-6 and TRBJ2-7; tentative D call: TRBD2 (6 bases). CDR1 is SGHDT and CDR2 is YYEEEE in the germline V gene. The V and J ends lost 6 bases and 2 bases respectively, with 18 bases between them. There are 15 residues in the CDR3. CDR3: CASNPRGGRPYEQYF. CDR3 nucleotide sequence: TGTGCCAGCAACCCCCGAGGAGGGCGCCCCTACGAGCAGTACTTC.

For this clonotype: The limits of the CDR3 on the DNA are not certain, so only TCRdb's listed CDR3 is given. The chain has TRBV24-1 and TRBJ2-1; TRBD2 is the table's D call and was not checked against the DNA. Inclusive of both ends, the CDR3 amounts to 15 amino acids. Germline V lookup: CDR1 KGHDR, CDR2 SFDVKD. This CDR3 reads CATSLGTSGRNEQFF.

This clonotype has only a few counts. This chain joins TRBV29-1 and TRBJ2-7; TRBD1 is a possible D gene (6 bases). Germline V lookup: CDR1 SQVTM, CDR2 ANQGSEA. This CDR3 is built from 12 residues. Deletions cut 6 bases from V and 5 bases from J, with 14 bases between. The chain's CDR3 is CSVKPGVHEQYF. The CDR3 nucleotides read TGCAGCGTAAAACCAGGGGTTCACGAGCAGTACTTC.

The V and J genes are TRBV28 and TRBJ1-1; no clear D gene. V dropped 1 base and J dropped 0 bases, with 6 bases sitting between them. Germline V gene data show CDR1 as MDHEN and CDR2 as SYDVKM. The CDR3 runs to 14 residues. CDR3 sequence reads: CASSLLVVNTEAFF. In nucleotides, the CDR3 is TGTGCCAGCAGTTTATTAGTGGTGAACACTGAAGCTTTCTTT.

V gene TRBV28 combines with J gene TRBJ2-3; D remains ambiguous. Germline V lookup: CDR1 MDHEN, CDR2 SYDVKM. CDR3 length: 13 amino acids. Trimming removed 7 bases from V and 3 bases from J, with 11 bases in between. Here the CDR3 DNA reads TGTGCCAGCAACCTCCCCAGGACAGATACGCAGTATTTT. Its protein is CASNLPRTDTQYF.

This chain uses TRBV7-6 with TRBJ2-5, with 9 bases lining up with TRBD2. Trimming at V came to 8 bases and at J to 4 bases, leaving 11 bases not matched to a gene. Germline loops: CDR1 SGHVS, CDR2 FNYEAQ. The CDR3 length is 15 residues. The CDR3 spells CASRREGAGGETQYF. In DNA, the CDR3 is TGTGCCAGCCGACGAGAAGGAGCGGGGGGAGAGACCCAGTACTTC.

This clonotype was seen many times. The chain links TRBV6-6 to TRBJ2-5, with D perhaps matching TRBD2 (5 bases). The CDR3 runs 16 residues. Trimming left V 2 bases short and J 4 bases short, with 17 bases between. Germline V gives CDR1 MNHNY, CDR2 SVGAGI (reference sequence). The CDR3 spells CASSYEAASGGETQYF. For the CDR3, the DNA is TGTGCCAGCAGTTACGAGGCGGCCAGCGGCGGAGAGACCCAGTACTTC.

This chain connects TRBV20-1 to TRBJ1-1; D is unresolved. The germline CDR1 and CDR2 sequences are DFQATT and SNEGSKA (reference sequence). The CDR3 is 11 amino acids. Trimming took off 5 bases at V and 5 bases at J, with 9 bases between the two ends. DNA of the CDR3: TGCAGTGCTCAAAAAGGTACTGAAGCTTTCTTT. Translating gives CSAQKGTEAFF.

This clonotype has a handful of counts. This chain uses TRBV12-3 or TRBV12-4 with TRBJ2-7, with a tentative D call TRBD1 (6 bases). CDR3 length equals 13 residues. Trimming cost V 7 bases and J 7 bases, with 17 bases left between them. CDR3 sequence (DNA): TGTGCCAGCACCCTTCAGGGGTGGGGGGAGCAGTACTTC. It specifies CASTLQGWGEQYF.

This clonotype was detected ten times or more. V is TRBV20-1 and J is TRBJ1-2, with D tentatively TRBD1 (6 bases). This CDR3 comprises 15 residues. The germline gives CDR1 DFQATT, CDR2 SNEGSKA (reference sequence). The CDR3 sequence is CTKDRSEGLGDGYTF. Written as DNA, the CDR3 is TGCACTAAAGACAGGTCAGAGGGTCTTGGTGATGGCTACACCTTC.

As DNA, the CDR3 is TGTGCCAGCAGTTACTCTCGTTTAGCCAACTACGAGCAGTACTTC. Protein: CASSYSRLANYEQYF. V gene TRBV6-5 combines with J gene TRBJ2-7; D remains unclear. The CDR3 extends over 15 amino acids. Germline V CDR1 and CDR2: MNHEY, SVGAGI. Trimming took 0 bases from V and 3 from J, leaving 12 bases between them.

This clonotype was observed many times. The V gene is TRBV7-9, the J gene TRBJ1-2, with TRBD1 matching over 9 bases. Germline loops: CDR1 SEHNR, CDR2 FQNEAQ (reference sequence). J gave up 2 bases and V 1 base, and 14 bases lay outside the gene matches. This CDR3 spans 19 amino acids. The DNA of the CDR3 is TGTGCCAGCAGCTTAGGCGGACTGGGACAGGGAGTGGTAAACTATGGCTACACCTTC. Amino acids: CASSLGGLGQGVVNYGYTF.

The rearrangement links TRBV7-2 to TRBJ2-7; D gene uncertain. The CDR3 extends over 12 amino acids. CDR1 is SGHTA, CDR2 FQGNSA, per germline. The V gene lost 5 bases and the J gene lost 3 bases, with 8 bases spanning the gap. CDR3 nucleotide sequence: TGTGCCAGCAGCCGAGACCGCTACGAGCAGTACTTC. Amino acid sequence: CASSRDRYEQYF.

The chain recombines TRBV27 with TRBJ1-1, with D possibly TRBD1 on 5 matching bases. This CDR3 is built from 14 residues. Trimming removed 2 bases at V and 5 bases at J, with 12 bases between. Germline assignment: CDR1 MNHEY and CDR2 SMNVEV (reference sequence). In nucleotides, the CDR3 is TGTGCCAGCAGTTTACAGCAGGGTTGGACTGAAGCTTTCTTT. Translating gives CASSLQQGWTEAFF.

The J gene is TRBJ1-5, the V gene TRBV6-2 or TRBV6-3; D gene ambiguous. Trimming left V 4 bases short and J 0 bases short, with 10 bases between. The CDR3 has 15 amino acids. In germline, CDR1 is MNHEY, CDR2 SVGEGT. The CDR3 DNA reads as TGTGCCAGCAGTTTATGGCAGTATAGCAATCAGCCCCAGCATTTT. Translating it yields CASSLWQYSNQPQHF.

Worth noting for this clonotype: The junction departs from germline at one end; a sequencing error may be responsible. The gene calls are TRBV7-2 and TRBJ2-1; 8 nucleotides align to TRBD1. This CDR3 is 14 amino acids long. CDR1 is SGHTA and CDR2 is FQGNSA in the germline V gene. The CDR3 DNA follows: TGTGTCAGCAGCCGCGGGGACAGGAAGGGTGAGCAGTTCTTC. Translating it yields CVSSRGDRKGEQFF.

This clonotype has a handful of counts. The rearrangement links TRBV29-1 to TRBJ1-2, with a tentative D call TRBD1 (6 bases). The CDR3 contains 12 residues. V lost 4 bases and J lost 7, with 13 bases in between. In germline, CDR1 is SQVTM, CDR2 ANQGSEA. This CDR3 is CSVVRGDTGYTF. The CDR3 region has the DNA TGCAGCGTTGTCCGTGGGGACACTGGCTACACCTTC.

This clonotype turned up a few times. The chain has TRBV7-6 and TRBJ2-6, with 11 bases that match TRBD2. The V and J ends lost 1 base and 2 bases, in that order; junction bases with no gene match: 4. Germline CDR1 reads SGHVS; CDR2 reads FNYEAQ. This CDR3 region has 18 residues. The DNA for the CDR3 is TGTGCCAGCAGCTTAGTTACTAGCGGGGGAGCTGGGGCCAACGTCCTGACTTTC. Protein sequence: CASSLVTSGGAGANVLTF.

A few counts support this clonotype. The rearrangement links TRBV7-2 to TRBJ2-2; D may match TRBD1 or TRBD2 (5 bases each). Germline CDR1 and CDR2: SGHTA and FQGNSA. The length of the CDR3 is 17 residues. Trimming cost V 2 bases and J 10 bases, with 23 bases left between them. CDR3 DNA sequence: TGTGCCAGCAGCTTAAACCCGGGACGGACTTCTCAGGAGGAGCTGTTTTTT. Its translation: CASSLNPGRTSQEELFF.

This clonotype was detected only a few times. V usage is TRBV7-8 and J usage is TRBJ2-7, with 11 bases that match TRBD2. This CDR3 has 14 amino acids. J was trimmed by 4 bases and V by 4 bases; bases with no gene match: 3. Germline CDR1 and CDR2: SGHVS and FQNEAQ. The CDR3 DNA reads TGTGCCAGCAGCTCGGGACTAGCGGAGTACGAGCAGTACTTC. Its protein is CASSSGLAEYEQYF.

The rearrangement links TRBV5-1 to TRBJ1-3, with D tentatively TRBD1 (5 bases). Per germline, CDR1 SGHRS and CDR2 YFSETQ. Between the trimmed V and J ends, which lost 0 bases and 11 bases, there was a span of 15 bases. This CDR3 comprises 14 residues. The CDR3 here is CASSLAGTVNPIYF. Written as DNA, the CDR3 is TGCGCCAGCAGCTTGGCCGGGACGGTGAACCCCATATATTTT.

This clonotype was found a few times. The V call is TRBV14, the J call TRBJ2-2, with D possibly matching TRBD2 (6 bases). CDR1 is SGHDN and CDR2 is FVKESK in the germline V gene. The germline V and J ends were trimmed by 3 bases and 3 bases, with 8 bases remaining between them. The CDR3 sequence is 14 residues long. CDR3 nucleotides: TGTGCCAGCAGCCACGCGGGGTACACCGGGGAGCTGTTTTTT. This sequence encodes CASSHAGYTGELFF.